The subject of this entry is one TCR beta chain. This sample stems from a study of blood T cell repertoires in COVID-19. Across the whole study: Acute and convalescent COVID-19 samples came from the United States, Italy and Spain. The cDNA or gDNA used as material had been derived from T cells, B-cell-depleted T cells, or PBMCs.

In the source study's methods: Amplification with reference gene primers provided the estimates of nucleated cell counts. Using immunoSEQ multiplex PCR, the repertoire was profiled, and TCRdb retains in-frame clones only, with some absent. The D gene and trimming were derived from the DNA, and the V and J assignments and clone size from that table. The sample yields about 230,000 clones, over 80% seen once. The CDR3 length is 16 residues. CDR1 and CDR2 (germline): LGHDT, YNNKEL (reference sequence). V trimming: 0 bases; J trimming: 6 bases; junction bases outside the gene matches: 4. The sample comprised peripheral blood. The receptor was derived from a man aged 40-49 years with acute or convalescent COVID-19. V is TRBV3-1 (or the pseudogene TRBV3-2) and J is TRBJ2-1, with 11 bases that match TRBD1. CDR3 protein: CASSQDTGQGANEQFF. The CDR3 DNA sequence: TGTGCCAGCAGCCAAGATACAGGACAGGGGGCCAATGAGCAGTTCTTC.